This record covers a single TCR beta chain. The source of the sample is a study of blood T cell repertoires in COVID-19. The overall study: T cells, B-cell-depleted T cells, or PBMCs supplied cDNA or gDNA.

Original data processing: Nucleated cell counts were estimated from reference gene primer amplification. The table came from immunoSEQ multiplex PCR; TCRdb's copy has only in-frame clones and leaves some out. V and J calls and clone size come straight from that table; D and trimming were deduced from the DNA. The sample has over 120,000 clones, 75% to 85% seen once. The CDR3 extends over 15 amino acids. V dropped 1 base and J dropped 5; count of bases not matched to a gene: 5. Germline loops: CDR1 SEHNR, CDR2 FQNEAQ (reference sequence). This TCR came from a woman aged 80 or over with active or convalescent COVID-19. Specimen: peripheral blood. The genes are TRBV7-9 and TRBJ2-5; 9 nucleotides match TRBD2. The CDR3 spells CASSLVTSGSETQYF. The CDR3, as DNA: TGTGCCAGCAGCTTAGTGACTAGCGGATCGGAGACCCAGTACTTC.